Listed below are T cell receptor beta chains from one sample, sequenced in a study of graft-versus-host responses after intestinal transplantation. Using immunoSEQ multiplex PCR, the repertoire was profiled, and TCRdb retains in-frame clones only, with some absent. The table includes approximately 28,000 clones, around 94% detected once. Source: PBMCs, taken around 70 days after intestinal transplant. The origin of the receptors is a human patient who received an intestinal transplant, so some T cells may come from the graft donor. The CDR3 runs from the conserved cysteine through the conserved F or W. A D gene is named only where the DNA matches it firmly. Where a row states a size, it is once, few, many or the class of an expanded clone; other rows omit it.

>TRBJ2-1|NA|TRBV4-1|NA
TGCGCCAGCAGCCGCCTAGGGCGATTTTCCTACAATGAGCAGTTCTTC
CASSRLGRFSYNEQFF
>TRBJ1-4|TRBD1|TRBV5-1|NA
TGCGCCAGCAGCTATACAGGGGGTGGAAATGAAAAACTGTTTTTT
CASSYTGGGNEKLFF
>TRBJ2-7|TRBD1|TRBV14|NA
TGTGCCAGCAGCCAGACAGGGAGAGTCTACGAGCAGTACTTC
CASSQTGRVYEQYF
>TRBJ1-5|TRBD1|TRBV5-1|NA
TGCGCCAGCAGCTTGGCAGGGGGGGGCAATCAGCCCCAGCATTTT
CASSLAGGGNQPQHF
>TRBJ2-7|NA|TRBV5-5|NA
TGTGCCAGCAGCTTGGGTCTAGTGACCTACGAGCAGTACTTC
CASSLGLVTYEQYF
>TRBJ1-5|NA|TRBV5-6|once
TGTGCCAGCAGCTTAAGTCGGGGGGCCCATGATAGCAATCAGCCCCAGCATTTT
CASSLSRGAHDSNQPQHF
>TRBJ2-5|TRBD2|TRBV19|NA
TGTGCCAGTAGTATGATTGCTAGCGGGAACCGGGAGACCCAGTACTTC
CASSMIASGNRETQYF
>TRBJ2-1|TRBD2|TRBV7-9|NA
TGTGCCAGCAGCTTAGTCTCCGGGGGGGCCTACAATGAGCAGTTCTTC
CASSLVSGGAYNEQFF
>TRBJ1-5|NA|TRBV5-6|NA
TGTGCCAGCAGCTTGGGGGGTTCTCGGCAGCCCCAGCATTTT
CASSLGGSRQPQHF
>TRBJ2-7|TRBD2|TRBV4-3|NA
TGCGCCAGCAGCCTTACTAGCGGGGGTTCCTACGAGCAGTACTTC
CASSLTSGGSYEQYF
>TRBJ1-1|TRBD1|TRBV19|NA
TGTGCCAGTAGTATCCTGGGGACAGGCAACACTGAAGCTTTCTTT
CASSILGTGNTEAFF
>TRBJ2-1|NA|TRBV7-9|once
TGTGCCGGCACCCTCGGGACGGGGAATGAGCAGTTCTTC
CAGTLGTGNEQFF
>TRBJ1-2|NA|TRBV6-1|NA
TGTGCCAGCAGTGAAGCCGACGGATATGGCTACACCTTC
CASSEADGYGYTF
>TRBJ2-1|NA|TRBV5-1|NA
TGCGCCAGCAGCTTGTTTATCGCTACATACGAGGCCCGCGTTGAGCAGTTCTTC
CASSLFIATYEARVEQFF
>TRBJ2-1|NA|TRBV9|NA
TGTGCCAGCAGCGGCCTCAATGAGCAGTTCTTC
CASSGLNEQFF
>TRBJ2-1|NA|TRBV7-8|NA
TGTGCCAGGGGAAGGAAGGAAGGGGGTGATGAGCAGTTCTTC
CARGRKEGGDEQFF
>TRBJ2-7|NA|TRBV5-1|NA
TGCGCCAGCAGCTTTTTCAGGGGACCCTACGAGCAGTACTTC
CASSFFRGPYEQYF
>TRBJ1-2|TRBD1|TRBV7-9|NA
TGTGCCAGCAGCTCGACAGGGGAAGGTAACCGCTATGGCTACACCTTC
CASSSTGEGNRYGYTF
>TRBJ2-3|TRBD1|TRBV27|NA
TGTGCCAGCAGTCCGGACAGGGGCCTGAGCACAGATACGCAGTATTTT
CASSPDRGLSTDTQYF
>TRBJ2-7|NA|TRBV4-3|NA
TGCGCCAGCAGCCAAATCCTGACAGACCCTTACGAGCAGTACTTC
CASSQILTDPYEQYF
>TRBJ1-1|NA|TRBV4-1|NA
TGCGCCAGCAGCAAAGAGGACCTTATGAACACTGAAGCTTTCTTT
CASSKEDLMNTEAFF
>TRBJ1-1|NA|TRBV9|NA
TGTGCCAGCAGCGTAGGGGCAGGCTTGAACACTGAAGCTTTCTTT
CASSVGAGLNTEAFF
>TRBJ2-1|TRBD2|TRBV5-6|NA
TGTGCCAGCAGCTTGGTGAGTAGCGGGACCCACCGTATATACAATGAGCAGTTCTTC
CASSLVSSGTHRIYNEQFF
>TRBJ1-1|TRBD1|TRBV2|NA
TGTGCCAGCAGGGAGACAGGGGGGACTGAAGCTTTCTTT
CASRETGGTEAFF